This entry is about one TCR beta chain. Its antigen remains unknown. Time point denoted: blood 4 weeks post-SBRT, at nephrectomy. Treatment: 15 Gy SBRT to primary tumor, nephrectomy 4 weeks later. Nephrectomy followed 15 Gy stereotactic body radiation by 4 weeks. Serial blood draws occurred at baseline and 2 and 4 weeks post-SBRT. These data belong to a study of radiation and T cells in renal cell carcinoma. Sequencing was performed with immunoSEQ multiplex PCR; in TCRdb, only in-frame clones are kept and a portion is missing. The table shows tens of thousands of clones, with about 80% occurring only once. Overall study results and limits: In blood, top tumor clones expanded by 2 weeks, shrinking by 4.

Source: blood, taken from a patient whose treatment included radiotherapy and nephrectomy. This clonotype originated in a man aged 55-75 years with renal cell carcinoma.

CDR3 bases: TGTGCCAGCAGCCCAGGGGGCGCGGGTCGGTGGGAGACCCAGTACTTC. Translating gives CASSPGGAGRWETQYF. The chain employs TRBV27 and TRBJ2-5; 8 nucleotides align to TRBD1. From germline, CDR1 is MNHEY and CDR2 SMNVEV (reference sequence). V lost 6 bases to trimming and J lost 5 bases; unmatched junction nucleotides: 14. This CDR3 is 16 amino acids long.